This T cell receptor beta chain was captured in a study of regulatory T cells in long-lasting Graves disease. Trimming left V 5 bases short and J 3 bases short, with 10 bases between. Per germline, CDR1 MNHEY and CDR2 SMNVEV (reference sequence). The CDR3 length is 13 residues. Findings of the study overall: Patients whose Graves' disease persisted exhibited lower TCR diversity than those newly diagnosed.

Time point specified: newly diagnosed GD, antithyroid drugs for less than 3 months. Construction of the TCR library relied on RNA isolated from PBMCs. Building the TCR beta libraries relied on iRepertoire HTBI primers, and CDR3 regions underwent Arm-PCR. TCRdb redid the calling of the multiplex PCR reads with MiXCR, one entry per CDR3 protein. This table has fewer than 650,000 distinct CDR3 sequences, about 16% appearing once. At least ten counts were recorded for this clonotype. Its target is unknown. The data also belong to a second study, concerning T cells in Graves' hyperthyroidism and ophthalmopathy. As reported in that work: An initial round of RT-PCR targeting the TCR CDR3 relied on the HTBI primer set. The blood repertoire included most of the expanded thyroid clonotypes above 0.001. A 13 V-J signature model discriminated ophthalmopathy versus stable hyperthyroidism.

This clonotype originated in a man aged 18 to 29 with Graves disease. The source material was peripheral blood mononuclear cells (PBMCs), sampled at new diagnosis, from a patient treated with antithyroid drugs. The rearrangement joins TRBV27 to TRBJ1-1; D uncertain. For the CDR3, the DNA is TGTGCCAGCAGTGAAAGGAGGGACACTGAAGCTTTCTTT. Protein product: CASSERRDTEAFF.